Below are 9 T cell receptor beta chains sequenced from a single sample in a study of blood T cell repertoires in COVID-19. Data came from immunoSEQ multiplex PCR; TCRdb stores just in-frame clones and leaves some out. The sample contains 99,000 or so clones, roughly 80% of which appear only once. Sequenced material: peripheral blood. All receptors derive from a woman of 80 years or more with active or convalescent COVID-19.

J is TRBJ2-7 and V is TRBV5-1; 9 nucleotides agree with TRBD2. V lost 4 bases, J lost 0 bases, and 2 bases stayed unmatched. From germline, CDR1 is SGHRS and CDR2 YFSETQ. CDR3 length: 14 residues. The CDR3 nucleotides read TGCGCCAGCAGCAGTAGCGGGAGCTCCTACGAGCAGTACTTC. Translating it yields CASSSSGSSYEQYF.

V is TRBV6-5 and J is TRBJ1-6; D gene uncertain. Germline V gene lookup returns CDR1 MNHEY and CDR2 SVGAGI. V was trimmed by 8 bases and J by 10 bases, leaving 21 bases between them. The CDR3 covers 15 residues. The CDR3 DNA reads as TGTGCCAGCCACCCGGGAGCTTTAATAGGATCACCCCTCCACTTT. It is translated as CASHPGALIGSPLHF.

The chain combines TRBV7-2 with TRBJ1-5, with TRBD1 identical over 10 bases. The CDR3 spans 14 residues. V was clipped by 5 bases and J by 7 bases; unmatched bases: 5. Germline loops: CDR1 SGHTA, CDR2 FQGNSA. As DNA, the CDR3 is TGTGCCAGCAGCCGCGACAGGGGGCAACAGCCCCAGCATTTT. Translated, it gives CASSRDRGQQPQHF.

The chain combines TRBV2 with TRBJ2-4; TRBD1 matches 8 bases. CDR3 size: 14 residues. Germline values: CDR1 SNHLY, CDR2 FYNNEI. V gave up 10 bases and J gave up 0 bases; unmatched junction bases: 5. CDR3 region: CANRQGLAKNIQYF. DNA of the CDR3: TGTGCCAACAGACAGGGGTTAGCCAAAAACATTCAGTACTTC.

CDR3 sequence: CASSYSWLAGTDTQYF. The CDR3 DNA is TGTGCCAGCAGTTACTCCTGGCTAGCGGGGACAGATACGCAGTATTTT. The chain links TRBV6-5 to TRBJ2-3; 9 bases line up with TRBD2. The CDR3 has 16 amino acids. The V segment lost 0 bases and the J segment 3 bases; nucleotides outside the gene matches: 4. The germline CDR1 and CDR2 sequences are MNHEY and SVGAGI.

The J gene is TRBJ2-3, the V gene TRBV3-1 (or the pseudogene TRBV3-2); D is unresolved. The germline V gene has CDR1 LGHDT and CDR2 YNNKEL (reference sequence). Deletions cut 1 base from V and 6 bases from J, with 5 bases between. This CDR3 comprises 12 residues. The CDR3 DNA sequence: TGTGCCAGCAGCCAAGTCGTGGATACGCAGTATTTT. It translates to CASSQVVDTQYF.

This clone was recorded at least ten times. The CDR3 loop is CASSQGRSSYNSPLHF. CDR3 DNA: TGCGCCAGCAGCCAAGGGCGGAGCTCCTATAATTCACCCCTCCACTTT. The chain employs TRBV4-3 and TRBJ1-6; D uncertain. The V gene's germline CDR1 is LGHNA and CDR2 YSLEER. This CDR3 has 16 amino acids. Trimming removed 1 base from V and 0 bases from J, with 7 bases in between.

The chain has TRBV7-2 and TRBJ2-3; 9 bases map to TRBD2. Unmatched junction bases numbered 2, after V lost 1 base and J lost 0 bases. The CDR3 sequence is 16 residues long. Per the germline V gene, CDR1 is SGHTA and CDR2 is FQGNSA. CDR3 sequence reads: CASSLGLADSTDTQYF. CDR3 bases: TGTGCCAGCAGCTTAGGACTAGCGGACAGCACAGATACGCAGTATTTT.

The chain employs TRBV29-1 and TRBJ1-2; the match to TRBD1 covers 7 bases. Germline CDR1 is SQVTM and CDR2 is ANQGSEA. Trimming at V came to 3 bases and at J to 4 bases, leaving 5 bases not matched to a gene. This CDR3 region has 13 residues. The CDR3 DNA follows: TGCAGCGTTGAGGAACAGGGGTCCTATGGCTACACCTTC. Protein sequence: CSVEEQGSYGYTF.